This T cell receptor (beta chain) was sequenced for a study of blood T cell repertoires in COVID-19. Study-level background: COVID-19 samples, acute and convalescent, were from the United States, Italy and Spain. In each case, the material was cDNA or gDNA derived from T cells, B-cell-depleted T cells, or PBMCs.

V was shortened by 4 bases and J by 4 bases, with 9 bases between the two germline ends. Per germline, CDR1 KGHDR and CDR2 SFDVKD. This CDR3 contains 14 residues. Authors' analysis steps: It was from reference gene primer amplification that nucleated cell counts were estimated. Clones were sequenced by immunoSEQ multiplex PCR, and TCRdb holds only the in-frame ones, with some missing. V and J calls and clone size are as listed in that table; D and trimming were resolved from the DNA. The data hold some 20,000 clones, with roughly nine tenths observed a single time. Material for sequencing was peripheral blood. The chain is built from TRBV24-1 and TRBJ2-2; D ambiguous. The source of this sequence is a human donor in a cohort sampled during active COVID-19. The CDR3 region has the DNA TGTGCCACCAGTGACCCTAGTAGCACCGGGGAGCTGTTTTTT. Amino acid sequence: CATSDPSSTGELFF.